One and the same sample provided the 24 T cell receptor beta chains below, sequenced in a study of T cell responses to AZD1222 COVID-19 vaccine. The table came from immunoSEQ multiplex PCR; TCRdb's copy has only in-frame clones and leaves some out. Among approximately 130,000 clones listed, roughly nine tenths were seen once. Sequenced material: peripheral blood, taken 28 days after the second AZD1222 dose. The receptor source for this set is an adult who received the AZD1222 COVID-19 vaccine.

This clone has a handful of counts. This sequence joins TRBV27 and TRBJ1-1, with D uncertain. V dropped 2 bases and J dropped 0 bases, with 19 bases sitting between them. The CDR3 extends over 18 amino acids. Germline V gene data show CDR1 as MNHEY and CDR2 as SMNVEV (reference sequence). CDR3 protein: CASSLRMYTGVLNTEAFF. The CDR3 coding sequence is TGTGCCAGCAGTTTAAGGATGTACACTGGGGTTTTGAACACTGAAGCTTTCTTT.

The chain employs TRBV6-5 and TRBJ1-1; D remains unclear. CDR3 length equals 12 residues. V dropped 10 bases and J dropped 0 bases, with 9 bases sitting between them. CDR1 is MNHEY, CDR2 SVGAGI, per germline. The CDR3 reads CAMRRVNTEAFF. In DNA form, the CDR3 reads TGTGCCATGAGGAGGGTGAACACTGAAGCTTTCTTT.

This chain uses TRBV7-9 with TRBJ2-3; 8 bases match TRBD1. Germline CDR1 and CDR2: SEHNR and FQNEAQ (reference sequence). With V trimmed by 4 bases and J by 4 bases, 10 bases remained unmatched. The CDR3 runs 16 residues. CDR3 loop: CASSSGQGVYADTQYF. The CDR3 region has the DNA TGTGCCAGCAGCTCAGGACAGGGAGTTTACGCAGATACGCAGTATTTT.

The genes are TRBV19 and TRBJ2-2; 10 bases are shared with TRBD2. The V and J ends lost 10 bases and 5 bases, in that order; junction bases with no gene match: 10. This CDR3 comprises 15 residues. CDR1 and CDR2 (germline): LNHDA, SQIVND (reference sequence). CDR3 DNA: TGTGCCACCCAGCCGCTAGCGGGAGTTACCGGGGAGCTGTTTTTT. Its protein product is CATQPLAGVTGELFF. Full variable domain (missing parts from reference TRBV19 and TRBJ2-2): DGGITQSPKYLFRKEGQNVTLSCEQNLNHDAMYWYRQDPGQGLRLIYYSQIVNDFQKGDIAEGYSVSREKKESFPLTVTSAQKNPTAFYLCATQPLAGVTGELFFGEGSRLTVL.

This chain joins TRBV20-1 and TRBJ1-2; no definite D call. Trimming cost V 3 bases and J 0 bases, with 8 bases left between them. The germline V gene has CDR1 DFQATT and CDR2 SNEGSKA (reference sequence). This CDR3 spans 13 amino acids. CDR3 loop: CSASLQPNYGYTF. The CDR3 region has the DNA TGCAGTGCTAGTCTGCAGCCTAACTATGGCTACACCTTC.

This clone has more than one count but fewer than ten. V is TRBV7-2 and J is TRBJ1-1; the D is unclear. This CDR3 is built from 14 residues. Germline values: CDR1 SGHTA, CDR2 FQGNSA. Trimming removed 0 bases from V and 3 bases from J, with 8 bases in between. For the CDR3, the DNA is TGTGCCAGCAGCTTAGCGGTGGCTGACACTGAAGCTTTCTTT. Protein sequence: CASSLAVADTEAFF.

This rearrangement joins TRBV7-2 to TRBJ2-3, with TRBD2 identical over 10 bases. The V gene's germline CDR1 is SGHTA and CDR2 FQGNSA. V gave up 5 bases and J gave up 5 bases; unmatched junction bases: 7. The CDR3 runs 15 residues. The CDR3, as DNA: TGTGCCAGCAGCCCGCGGAGCGGGGGGGTAGATACGCAGTATTTT. This codes for CASSPRSGGVDTQYF.

This chain uses TRBV6-2 or TRBV6-3 with TRBJ1-1; tentatively, D is TRBD1 (6 bases). V lost 6 bases, J lost 5 bases, and 16 bases lay in between. CDR1 and CDR2 (germline): MNHEY, SVGEGT. The CDR3 spans 14 residues. The DNA for the CDR3 is TGTGCCAGCAGCGACCGGGACACCCAAACTGAAGCTTTCTTT. Translating it yields CASSDRDTQTEAFF.

This chain joins TRBV7-9 and TRBJ2-3, with a weak D call TRBD2 (7 bases). Germline CDR1 is SEHNR and CDR2 is FQNEAQ (reference sequence). The CDR3 covers 14 residues. The ends were cut back, 7 bases at V and 6 bases at J, with 17 bases in the middle. CDR3 loop: CASILGGGKDTQYF. DNA for the CDR3: TGTGCCAGCATCCTTGGGGGGGGCAAGGATACGCAGTATTTT.

The rearrangement joins TRBV3-1 (or the pseudogene TRBV3-2) to TRBJ2-2, with D maybe TRBD1 (5 bases). The V end lost 2 bases, the J end lost 1 base, and 5 bases lay between the germline ends. Germline values: CDR1 LGHDT, CDR2 YNNKEL (reference sequence). The length of the CDR3 is 14 residues. The CDR3 nucleotides read TGTGCCAGCAGCCAACAGGGGAACACCGGGGAGCTGTTTTTT. Translated: CASSQQGNTGELFF.

V usage is TRBV10-3 and J usage is TRBJ2-1; 9 nucleotides agree with TRBD2. CDR1 ENHRY and CDR2 SYGVKD come from the germline V gene. The V gene end was trimmed by 9 bases and the J gene end by 7 bases; junction bases not matched to a gene: 13. This CDR3 has 15 amino acids. CDR3 nucleotide sequence: TGTGCCATTGGCGATAGCGGGAGAATCGAGAATGAGCAGTTCTTC. Its protein is CAIGDSGRIENEQFF.

The rearrangement uses TRBV4-1 and TRBJ2-1; D tentatively fits TRBD1 or TRBD2 (5 bases each). Trimming shortened V by 4 bases and J by 7 bases, and 11 bases separated the two germline ends. CDR3 size: 13 residues. Germline CDR1 reads MGHRA; CDR2 reads YSYEKL. The CDR3 DNA reads as TGCGCCAGCAGCCGTGAGGGGCGGAATGAGCAGTTCTTC. Encoded protein: CASSREGRNEQFF.

The V and J genes are TRBV5-1 and TRBJ1-1; 8 bases map to TRBD1. V trimming: 5 bases; J trimming: 5 bases; junction bases outside the gene matches: 8. CDR1 and CDR2 from the germline V gene are SGHRS and YFSETQ. This CDR3 is 14 amino acids long. The CDR3 DNA is TGCGCCAGCAGAGTGGGGACAGGTTTGACTGAAGCTTTCTTT. Translating it yields CASRVGTGLTEAFF.

This clone was observed a few times. The chain recombines TRBV10-3 with TRBJ2-3; TRBD2 might be the D (5 bases). The CDR3 consists of 14 residues. Germline CDR1 and CDR2: ENHRY and SYGVKD. V gave up 4 bases and J gave up 4 bases, with 12 bases separating them. CDR3 nucleotide sequence: TGTGCCATCAGTGTATCGGAGCGGCCAGATACGCAGTATTTT. Protein: CAISVSERPDTQYF.

This CDR3 is CAWRTAGGAYNSPLHF. The CDR3, as DNA: TGTGCCTGGAGGACCGCCGGTGGCGCCTATAATTCACCCCTCCACTTT. The chain is built from TRBV30 and TRBJ1-6; the D is unclear. Germline V gives CDR1 GTSNPN, CDR2 SVGIG (reference sequence). The CDR3 contains 16 residues. Trimming removed 3 bases from V and 2 bases from J, with 14 bases in between. Together with reference TRBV30 and TRBJ1-6, the CDR3 gives the full variable domain: SQTIHQWPATLVQPVGSPLSLECTVEGTSNPNLYWYRQAAGRGLQLLFYSVGIGQISSEVPQNLSASRPQDRQFILSSKKLLLSDSGFYLCAWRTAGGAYNSPLHFGNGTRLTVT.

The V gene is TRBV5-4, the J gene TRBJ2-1; TRBD2 might be the D (7 bases). V was cut by 4 bases and J by 0 bases, with 14 bases left in between. Germline V lookup: CDR1 SGHNT, CDR2 YYREEE (reference sequence). The CDR3 is 16 residues long. The CDR3 region has the DNA TGTGCCAGCAGCCGGGCAAGGGGGGGCTCCTACAATGAGCAGTTCTTC. Its translation is CASSRARGGSYNEQFF. Together with reference TRBV5-4 and TRBJ2-1, the CDR3 gives the full variable domain: ETGVTQSPTHLIKTRGQQVTLRCSSQSGHNTVSWYQQALGQGPQFIFQYYREEENGRGNFPPRFSGLQFPNYSSELNVNALELDDSALYLCASSRARGGSYNEQFFGPGTRLTVL.

A remark on this clone: This sample includes further DNA sequences coding for the same CDR3. This sequence joins TRBV18 and TRBJ1-2; D possibly corresponds to TRBD1 (5 bases). This CDR3 region has 13 residues. V was trimmed by 3 bases and J by 1 base, leaving 6 bases between them. CDR1 and CDR2 (germline): KGHSH, LQKENI. CDR3 coding DNA: TGTGCCAGCTCACCCGGGGGTAACTATGGCTACACCTTC. It encodes CASSPGGNYGYTF.

The chain joins TRBV7-2 to TRBJ2-7, with 11 positions matching TRBD2. Germline values: CDR1 SGHTA, CDR2 FQGNSA. Losses at the gene ends were 4 bases for V and 7 bases for J; bases not matched to a gene: 6. The CDR3 loop spans 14 amino acids. CDR3 region: CASSYSGGAREQYF. CDR3 nucleotide sequence: TGTGCCAGCAGCTATAGCGGGGGGGCCAGGGAGCAGTACTTC. Full variable domain (missing parts from reference TRBV7-2 and TRBJ2-7): GAGVSQSPSNKVTEKGKDVELRCDPISGHTALYWYRQSLGQGLEFLIYFQGNSAPDKSGLPSDRFSAERTGGSVSTLTIQRTQQEDSAVYLCASSYSGGAREQYFGPGTRLTVT.

V usage is TRBV4-3 and J usage is TRBJ1-1; D gene unclear. From germline, CDR1 is LGHNA and CDR2 YSLEER. The V and J ends lost 3 bases and 4 bases respectively, with 15 bases between them. The CDR3 consists of 15 residues. The CDR3 DNA sequence: TGCGCCAGCAGCCAGGGAGGCCCGATGGGCACTGAAGCTTTCTTT. Translating gives CASSQGGPMGTEAFF.

This chain links TRBV9 with TRBJ1-2; D is unresolved. Trimming pared 4 bases from V and 4 bases from J, leaving 11 bases between. The V gene's germline CDR1 is SGDLS and CDR2 YYNGEE. There are 13 residues in the CDR3. The CDR3 reads CASSQALSYGYTF. The CDR3 DNA sequence: TGTGCCAGCAGCCAGGCCCTTAGCTATGGCTACACCTTC.

V is TRBV20-1 and J is TRBJ1-4, with 7 bases aligning to TRBD1. The length of the CDR3 is 15 residues. J lost 8 bases, V lost 3 bases, and 12 bases had no gene match. Germline V gene sequence: CDR1 DFQATT, CDR2 SNEGSKA (reference sequence). CDR3 protein: CSASKAAGGLEKLFF. CDR3 nucleotides: TGCAGTGCTAGTAAGGCGGCAGGGGGACTAGAAAAACTGTTTTTT.

As concerns this clone: Different DNA sequences within this sample yield the same CDR3. This chain links TRBV5-1 with TRBJ1-3; D is ambiguous. This CDR3 region has 14 residues. Looked up from germline, CDR1 is SGHRS and CDR2 is YFSETQ. Trimming left V 0 bases short and J 2 bases short, with 6 bases between. The CDR3: CASSLDLAGNTIYF. Here the CDR3 DNA reads TGCGCCAGCAGCTTGGACTTGGCTGGAAACACCATATATTTT.

Notes on this clone: One end of the junction fails to match germline, which may point to a read error. V usage is TRBV6-2 or TRBV6-3 and J usage is TRBJ1-4; D is unresolved. Per germline, CDR1 MNHEY and CDR2 SVGEGT. CDR3 size: 14 residues. The CDR3 sequence: CASSTGPRTQNLFF. The CDR3 nucleotides read TGTGCCAGCAGTACGGGCCCCCGGACCCAAAACCTGTTTTTT.

This clone was detected once. The chain is built from TRBV12-5 and TRBJ2-2, with 10 nucleotides matching TRBD1. V lost 5 bases and J lost 3; bases outside the gene matches: 3. The germline gives CDR1 LGHNT, CDR2 FRNRAP. CDR3 length equals 15 residues. The CDR3 DNA reads as TGTGCTAGTGGTACCGGGACAGGGGACACCGGGGAGCTGTTTTTT. Its translation: CASGTGTGDTGELFF.